Presented here are 2 T cell receptor beta chains from one specimen sequenced in a study of T cells in Graves' hyperthyroidism and ophthalmopathy. RNA transcripts provided the source from which TCR beta CDR3 regions were amplified. TCR CDR3 regions were first amplified by RT-PCR with HTBI primers. Each CDR3 protein is one row after TCRdb ran MiXCR on the multiplex PCR reads. This sample has hundreds of thousands of distinct CDR3 sequences, with about two fifths found just once. The sample was blood. These receptors all come from a man aged 18-30 years with Graves' hyperthyroidism.

This clonotype was picked up a small number of times. The chain carries TRBV6-1 and TRBJ2-5; D could derive from TRBD1 or TRBD2 (5 bases each). The CDR3 spans 15 residues. Germline V CDR1 and CDR2: MNHNS, SASEGT. V gave up 5 bases and J gave up 5 bases, with 18 bases separating them. The CDR3 loop is CASSFGSRGTETQYF. DNA of the CDR3: TGTGCCAGCAGTTTCGGCAGCCGAGGGACCGAGACCCAGTACTTC.

In its sample, this clonotype was seen many times. The chain has TRBV19 and TRBJ1-5, with 10 bases identical to TRBD1. This CDR3 spans 17 amino acids. From germline, CDR1 is LNHDA and CDR2 SQIVND (reference sequence). V shed 7 bases and J 7 bases; nucleotides not matched to a gene: 16. Written as DNA, the CDR3 is TGTGCCAGTAAGGTAGGACAGGGGGTCCGGGAGCGGCAGCCCCAGCATTTT. Protein product: CASKVGQGVRERQPQHF. Drawing the rest from reference TRBV19 and TRBJ1-5, the complete variable domain is DGGITQSPKYLFRKEGQNVTLSCEQNLNHDAMYWYRQDPGQGLRLIYYSQIVNDFQKGDIAEGYSVSREKKESFPLTVTSAQKNPTAFYLCASKVGQGVRERQPQHFGDGTRLSIL.